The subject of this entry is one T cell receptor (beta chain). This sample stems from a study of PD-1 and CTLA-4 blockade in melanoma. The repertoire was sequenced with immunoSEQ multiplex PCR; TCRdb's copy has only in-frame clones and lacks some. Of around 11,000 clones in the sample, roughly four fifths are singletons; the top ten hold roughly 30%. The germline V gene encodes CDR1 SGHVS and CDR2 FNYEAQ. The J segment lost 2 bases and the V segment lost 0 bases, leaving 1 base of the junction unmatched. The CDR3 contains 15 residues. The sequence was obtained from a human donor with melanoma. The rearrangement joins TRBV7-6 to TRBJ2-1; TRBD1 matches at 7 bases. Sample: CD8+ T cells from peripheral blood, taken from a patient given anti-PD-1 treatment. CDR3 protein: CASSLAQGAYNEQFF. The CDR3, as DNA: TGTGCCAGCAGCTTAGCGCAGGGGGCCTACAATGAGCAGTTCTTC.